Shown below are 30 T cell receptor beta chains from a single sample sequenced in a study of blood T cells in healthy people across ages (dated by TCRdb to 2014 to 2015). Libraries were made using 5' RACE. The sequencer was an Illumina HiSeq 2500. A second PCR of about 6 to 11 cycles was performed with a sample-barcoded 5' primer and a J-beta primer mix. In TCRdb, the public reads were trimmed at Q25 with fastp and aligned with MiXCR, with productive beta chains retained. When rows share a CDR3 protein, they turn into one entry using the most common DNA and genes. This sample lists about 1.4 million distinct CDR3 sequences; around 55% were detected once. The leading ten clones occupy more than 6% of the sample. The sequencing input was blood. All receptors come from a man in his late teens or twenties in good health.

The chain couples TRBV25-1 to TRBJ2-7; D gene ambiguous. Germline-derived CDR1 and CDR2 are MGHDK and SYGVNS. Trimming pared 5 bases from V and 2 bases from J, leaving 16 bases between. This CDR3 has 15 residues. The CDR3 region has the DNA TGTGCCAGCAGTAGAAGGGCAGGCGATCCCTACGAGCAGTACTTC. Encoded protein: CASSRRAGDPYEQYF.

This clonotype was counted between two and nine times. The chain has TRBV7-9 and TRBJ1-5; D is undetermined. Per the germline V gene, CDR1 is SEHNR and CDR2 is FQNEAQ (reference sequence). V was cut by 5 bases and J by 6 bases, with 11 bases left in between. CDR3 length equals 13 residues. The CDR3 region is CASSPKVGQPQHF. CDR3 DNA sequence: TGTGCCAGCAGCCCAAAGGTGGGTCAGCCCCAGCATTTT.

A word on this clonotype: A read error may account for a junction end that differs from germline. The chain combines TRBV20-1 with TRBJ1-6; 9 bases are a match to TRBD1. The CDR3 covers 13 residues. Germline values: CDR1 DFQATT, CDR2 SNEGSKA (reference sequence). CDR3 coding DNA: TGCAGTGCCAGAGGGACAGGGATTTCACCCCTCCACTTT. It specifies CSARGTGISPLHF.

This clonotype has only a few counts. This chain uses TRBV7-9 with TRBJ2-2; D remains ambiguous. V gave up 3 bases and J gave up 6 bases, with 8 bases separating them. This CDR3 region has 13 residues. Germline values: CDR1 SEHNR, CDR2 FQNEAQ (reference sequence). CDR3 nucleotide sequence: TGTGCCAGCAGCTTTCCTCATCCCGGGGAGCTGTTTTTT. Amino acid sequence: CASSFPHPGELFF.

The chain recombines TRBV27 with TRBJ2-2; TRBD2 might be the D (6 bases). The CDR3 contains 17 residues. The germline V gene encodes CDR1 MNHEY and CDR2 SMNVEV (reference sequence). V was shortened by 2 bases and J by 3 bases, with 16 bases between the two germline ends. The CDR3 reads CASSLRPPGRYTGELFF. The CDR3 nucleotides read TGTGCCAGCAGTTTACGACCTCCAGGGAGGTACACCGGGGAGCTGTTTTTT.

This CDR3 is CASSRGAGGPGNEQFF. CDR3 bases: TGCGCCAGCAGCCGAGGAGCGGGGGGGCCTGGCAATGAGCAGTTCTTC. The chain uses TRBV4-1 and TRBJ2-1, with 10 bases that match TRBD2. The CDR3 has 16 amino acids. V lost 4 bases to trimming and J lost 6 bases; unmatched junction nucleotides: 9. Germline CDR1 and CDR2: MGHRA and YSYEKL.

The chain combines TRBV12-3 or TRBV12-4 with TRBJ2-2; 12 bases fit TRBD2. V dropped 6 bases and J dropped 0; count of bases not matched to a gene: 8. This CDR3 has 18 residues. CDR3 residues: CASRKTGLAGTNTGELFF. The CDR3, as DNA: TGTGCCAGCAGAAAAACCGGACTAGCGGGGACGAACACCGGGGAGCTGTTTTTT.

The chain combines TRBV12-3 or TRBV12-4 with TRBJ2-6, with 7 bases aligning to TRBD1. The V and J ends lost 8 bases and 1 base, in that order; junction bases with no gene match: 8. The CDR3 spans 16 residues. The CDR3: CASGRTGESGANVLTF. CDR3 nucleotides: TGTGCCAGCGGACGGACAGGCGAATCTGGGGCCAACGTCCTGACTTTC.

V gene TRBV2 combines with J gene TRBJ1-2; TRBD1 aligns across 7 bases. The V segment lost 8 bases and the J segment 2 bases; nucleotides outside the gene matches: 14. Germline-derived CDR1 and CDR2 are SNHLY and FYNNEI. CDR3 length: 16 amino acids. CDR3 DNA sequence: TGTGCCAGCTCTAGGGACAGCTCGACCTTAAACTATGGCTACACCTTC. This sequence encodes CASSRDSSTLNYGYTF.

The CDR3 DNA reads as TGCGCCAGCAGCTTGGAGCAGTTAGCGGGGGTCGATGAGCAGTTCTTC. This sequence encodes CASSLEQLAGVDEQFF. V usage is TRBV5-1 and J usage is TRBJ2-1, with 9 bases matching TRBD2. The CDR3 has 16 amino acids. Trimming took 0 bases from V and 8 from J; bases not matched to a gene: 9. From germline, CDR1 is SGHRS and CDR2 YFSETQ.

J is TRBJ1-4 and V is TRBV5-1; D is possibly TRBD1 (6 bases). This CDR3 has 14 amino acids. Germline CDR1 reads SGHRS; CDR2 reads YFSETQ. The V end was cut by 4 bases, the J end by 8 bases, with 15 bases between. CDR3 DNA: TGCGCCAGCAGCGTGATACAGGGTGGGGAAAAACTGTTTTTT. Amino acids: CASSVIQGGEKLFF.

The J gene is TRBJ2-4, the V gene TRBV20-1; D possibly corresponds to TRBD1 (5 bases). V was pared by 5 bases and J by 6 bases, with 8 bases between. The CDR3 is made up of 11 amino acids. Germline loops: CDR1 DFQATT, CDR2 SNEGSKA (reference sequence). The CDR3 sequence is CSARRGNIQYF. CDR3 in DNA: TGCAGTGCTCGTAGGGGAAACATTCAGTACTTC.

In this sample, this clonotype turned up a few times. At one end, the junction sequence differs from germline, possibly due to a read error. CDR3 bases: TGCGCCAGCAGATTGGCGGGGTCACTAGCAGAGACCCAGTACTTC. Translated: CASRLAGSLAETQYF. The chain joins TRBV5-1 to TRBJ2-5, with D maybe TRBD2 (6 bases). CDR3 length: 15 residues. Germline loops: CDR1 SGHRS, CDR2 YFSETQ. Together with reference TRBV5-1 and TRBJ2-5, the CDR3 gives the full variable domain: KAGVTQTPRYLIKTRGQQVTLSCSPISGHRSVSWYQQTPGQGLQFLFEYFSETQRNKGNFPGRFSGRQFSNSRSEMNVSTLELGDSALYLCASRLAGSLAETQYFGPGTRLLVL.

This clonotype was detected only a few times. This chain connects TRBV10-1 to TRBJ1-2; D is perhaps TRBD1 (5 bases). Germline V gene sequence: CDR1 WNHNN, CDR2 SYGVQD (reference sequence). V shed 2 bases and J shed 4 bases, with 11 bases lying between them. The CDR3 contains 14 residues. The CDR3 here is CASSEGQGPYGYTF. DNA of the CDR3: TGCGCCAGCAGTGAGGGGCAGGGCCCCTATGGCTACACCTTC.

The rearrangement uses TRBV6-5 and TRBJ1-2, with D possibly matching TRBD1 (5 bases). V was clipped by 6 bases and J by 6 bases, with 14 bases between them. Germline CDR1 is MNHEY and CDR2 is SVGAGI. The CDR3 consists of 13 residues. The CDR3 bases are TGTGCCAGCAGCGTGACAGCCAATAATGGCTACACCTTC. Its protein is CASSVTANNGYTF.

This clonotype was recorded only once. The chain combines TRBV7-8 with TRBJ2-7; TRBD2 is a possible D gene (6 bases). V was shortened by 1 base and J by 1 base, with 20 bases between the two germline ends. Germline loops: CDR1 SGHVS, CDR2 FQNEAQ. CDR3 length: 18 amino acids. The CDR3 region is CASSLVGGVLGSSYEQYF. DNA of the CDR3: TGTGCCAGCAGCTTAGTTGGAGGGGTCCTGGGCAGTTCCTACGAGCAGTACTTC.

This clonotype was recorded once. The V call is TRBV7-9, the J call TRBJ2-3, with D possibly called TRBD1 or TRBD2 (6 bases each). Germline V gene lookup returns CDR1 SEHNR and CDR2 FQNEAQ (reference sequence). The V and J ends lost 0 bases and 6 bases respectively, with 19 bases between them. This CDR3 has 17 amino acids. CDR3 DNA: TGTGCCAGCAGCTTAGCACCGGACAGACTAGAGGGGGATACGCAGTATTTT. It translates to CASSLAPDRLEGDTQYF.

The chain combines TRBV4-1 with TRBJ1-5, with 11 positions matching TRBD1. The length of the CDR3 is 14 residues. From germline, CDR1 is MGHRA and CDR2 YSYEKL. The J segment lost 6 bases and the V segment lost 6 bases, leaving 4 bases of the junction unmatched. The CDR3 spells CASSGQGAFQPQHF. CDR3 bases: TGCGCCAGCAGTGGACAGGGGGCGTTTCAGCCCCAGCATTTT.

CDR3 DNA: TGTGCCAGCAGCCACCCGAGGACTAGTATGTTTTTTCTCGATGAGCAGTTCTTC. It yields the protein CASSHPRTSMFFLDEQFF. The chain joins TRBV7-9 to TRBJ2-1, with TRBD2 identical over 7 bases. Trimming cost V 5 bases and J 8 bases; bases outside gene matches: 21. Germline CDR1 is SEHNR and CDR2 is FQNEAQ (reference sequence). The CDR3 contains 18 residues. The whole variable domain, remainder taken from reference TRBV7-9 and TRBJ2-1, is DTGVSQNPRHKITKRGQNVTFRCDPISEHNRLYWYRQTLGQGPEFLTYFQNEAQLEKSRLLSDRFSAERPKGSFSTLEIQRTEQGDSAMYLCASSHPRTSMFFLDEQFFGPGTRLTVL.

CDR3 sequence: CASGDGGGSNQPQHF. CDR3 sequence (DNA): TGTGCCAGCGGAGACGGGGGAGGTAGCAATCAGCCCCAGCATTTT. The genes are TRBV12-3 or TRBV12-4 and TRBJ1-5, with D possibly being TRBD1 (5 bases). Between the trimmed V and J ends, which lost 8 bases and 0 bases, there was a span of 14 bases. The CDR3 extends over 15 amino acids.

This clonotype occurred once. V is TRBV6-5 and J is TRBJ1-2; TRBD1 matches 8 bases. This CDR3 is built from 15 residues. Germline V gives CDR1 MNHEY, CDR2 SVGAGI. The trim removed 3 bases at V and 6 bases at J, leaving 9 bases unmatched. CDR3 loop: CASSYSMTGVDGYTF. The CDR3 nucleotides read TGTGCCAGCAGTTATTCCATGACAGGGGTTGATGGCTACACCTTC.

The chain carries TRBV12-5 and TRBJ1-2, with TRBD1 as a possible D gene (6 bases). Germline-derived CDR1 and CDR2 are LGHNT and FRNRAP. This CDR3 has 13 residues. V was clipped by 4 bases and J by 3 bases, with 9 bases between them. The CDR3 protein is CASGWDTDYGYTF. The CDR3 DNA sequence: TGTGCTAGTGGTTGGGACACCGACTATGGCTACACCTTC.

J is TRBJ2-3 and V is TRBV20-1; TRBD2 matches at 10 bases. Germline assignment: CDR1 DFQATT and CDR2 SNEGSKA (reference sequence). This CDR3 spans 16 amino acids. V dropped 3 bases and J dropped 0; count of bases not matched to a gene: 6. CDR3 sequence (DNA): TGCAGTGCTAGTCAACCTAGCGGGGGTAGCACAGATACGCAGTATTTT. Translation: CSASQPSGGSTDTQYF.

The rearrangement joins TRBV19 to TRBJ1-1, with D possibly TRBD1 on 5 matching bases. The CDR3 is made up of 14 amino acids. V gave up 6 bases and J gave up 5 bases, with 16 bases separating them. Germline CDR1 LNHDA, CDR2 SQIVND (reference sequence). The CDR3 region has the DNA TGTGCCAGTAGGCCCGGGACGGTGGCGACTGAAGCTTTCTTT. It yields the protein CASRPGTVATEAFF.

V and J are TRBV12-3 or TRBV12-4 and TRBJ1-2; 7 nucleotides match TRBD1. The CDR3 has 15 amino acids. V dropped 7 bases and J dropped 7; count of bases not matched to a gene: 15. CDR3 DNA sequence: TGTGCCAGCAATGGTGGGAATAAGGGGGCAGGTGGCTACACCTTC. As protein: CASNGGNKGAGGYTF.

The chain is built from TRBV20-1 and TRBJ2-4; 8 nucleotides match TRBD1. The length of the CDR3 is 12 residues. Trimming at V came to 6 bases and at J to 9 bases, leaving 7 bases not matched to a gene. The germline CDR1 and CDR2 sequences are DFQATT and SNEGSKA (reference sequence). Here the CDR3 DNA reads TGCAGTGCCGGGGAGGACAGGGTCATTCAGTACTTC. As protein: CSAGEDRVIQYF.

V is TRBV29-1 and J is TRBJ2-3; D uncertain. CDR3 length: 14 residues. Germline V gives CDR1 SQVTM, CDR2 ANQGSEA. V lost 4 bases and J 0 bases, leaving 11 bases between the germline ends. The CDR3 spells CSVVLAVSTDTQYF. The CDR3 DNA is TGCAGCGTTGTCTTGGCAGTTAGCACAGATACGCAGTATTTT.

The chain couples TRBV20-1 to TRBJ2-7; the D gene is possibly TRBD2 (5 bases). V lost 4 bases and J 0 bases, leaving 13 bases between the germline ends. The CDR3 contains 14 residues. CDR1 is DFQATT and CDR2 is SNEGSKA in the germline V gene (reference sequence). The CDR3 here is CSATDGGSSYEQYF. CDR3 nucleotides: TGCAGTGCTACCGACGGAGGTAGCTCCTACGAGCAGTACTTC.

The rearrangement links TRBV10-3 to TRBJ2-1; 10 nucleotides line up with TRBD1. The DNA end lines up better with TRBJ2-7; the J call may be wrong. CDR1 is ENHRY, CDR2 SYGVKD, per germline. This CDR3 contains 14 residues. CDR3 region: CAVGTGEEIDEQYF. CDR3 sequence (DNA): TGTGCCGTCGGGACAGGGGAAGAAATTGATGAGCAGTACTTC.

The chain has TRBV10-3 and TRBJ2-6, with D tentatively TRBD2 (5 bases). The CDR3 extends over 14 amino acids. CDR1 is ENHRY and CDR2 is SYGVKD in the germline V gene. With 4 bases removed from V and 4 bases from J, the gap between germline ends came to 8 bases. Here the CDR3 reads CAISGSGGANVLTF. The CDR3 DNA sequence: TGTGCCATCAGTGGGTCGGGGGGGGCCAACGTCCTGACTTTC.